These T cell receptor beta chains were read from a single sample in a study of early T cells in non-severe SARS-CoV-2 infection. One entry per CDR3 protein, called by TCRdb with MiXCR from the 5' RACE reads. The sample lists tens of thousands of distinct CDR3 sequences, around 4.2% occurring once. Sequencing was performed on whole blood. The receptor set was obtained from an adult who was a healthcare worker with PCR-confirmed SARS-CoV-2 infection or an uninfected control (not recorded which). CDR3s include the opening cysteine and the closing phenylalanine or tryptophan. Each record gives: clone size, V gene, D gene, J gene, CDR3 protein, CDR3 DNA. A D gene is named only where the DNA matches it firmly. Where a row states a size, it is once, few, many or the class of an expanded clone; other rows omit it.

NA,TRBV6-8,NA,TRBJ1-1,CTSSSRTGMMNTEAFF,TGTACCAGCAGTTCTAGAACAGGGATGATGAACACTGAAGCTTTCTTT
many,TRBV4-3,NA,TRBJ2-1,CASSQDAWHSYNEQFF,TGCGCCAGCAGCCAAGATGCATGGCACTCATACAATGAGCAGTTCTTC
NA,TRBV27,NA,TRBJ1-6,CASSISFQGSSSLHF,TGTGCCAGCAGTATTAGTTTCCAGGGGTCTTCATCCCTCCACTTT
many,TRBV28,NA,TRBJ1-1,CASRGGGRTEAFF,TGTGCCTCGAGAGGGGGGGGCCGGACTGAAGCTTTCTTT
few,TRBV28,TRBD1,TRBJ2-7,CASRSGQGAPYEQYF,TGTGCCAGCAGATCGGGACAGGGGGCACCCTACGAGCAGTACTTC
NA,TRBV30,NA,TRBJ2-3,CAWSLVGGGQVAQYF,TGTGCCTGGAGTTTAGTTGGGGGGGGCCAGGTTGCGCAGTATTTT
many,TRBV7-2,NA,TRBJ1-1,CASSPNPVASPPEAFF,TGTGCCAGCAGCCCAAACCCCGTCGCCTCCCCTCCTGAAGCTTTCTTT
NA,TRBV29-1,TRBD2,TRBJ2-3,CSVDTDVTSGADTQYF,TGCAGCGTTGATACAGATGTGACTAGCGGGGCGGATACGCAGTATTTT
NA,TRBV6-5,NA,TRBJ1-6,CASRAPRGVNSPLHF,TGTGCCAGCAGGGCACCTCGGGGCGTTAATTCACCCCTCCACTTT
NA,TRBV19,TRBD2,TRBJ2-7,CASSPPGLWGEQYF,TGTGCCAGTAGTCCACCGGGACTATGGGGCGAGCAGTACTTC
NA,TRBV4-2,NA,TRBJ1-1,CASSRQGFATEAFF,TGTGCCAGCAGCCGGCAGGGGTTTGCCACTGAAGCTTTCTTT
many,TRBV30,TRBD1,TRBJ1-3,CALTAGGRNTIYF,TGTGCCCTTACGGCAGGGGGACGGAACACCATATATTTT
medium-sized,TRBV28,TRBD1,TRBJ1-2,CASSLSDRWFSGYTF,TGTGCCAGCAGTTTGTCGGACAGGTGGTTCAGTGGCTACACCTTC
many,TRBV18,NA,TRBJ2-5,CASSPSRGVKGETQYF,TGTGCCAGCTCACCATCAAGAGGGGTGAAGGGAGAGACCCAGTACTTC
NA,TRBV29-1,TRBD1,TRBJ2-5,CSVPNRGRQIQETQYF,TGCAGCGTCCCCAATAGGGGGCGACAGATACAAGAGACCCAGTACTTC
many,TRBV6-2/TRBV6-3,NA,TRBJ2-1,CASRGSGLNEQFF,TGTGCCAGCAGGGGTTCGGGGCTCAATGAGCAGTTCTTC
NA,TRBV7-9,TRBD1,TRBJ1-1,CASSLAGGTEVFF,TGTGCCAGCAGCTTAGCAGGGGGCACTGAAGTTTTCTTT
NA,TRBV10-3,NA,TRBJ2-1,CAISESRPDKNFYNEQFF,TGTGCCATCAGTGAGTCGCGGCCAGACAAGAATTTCTACAATGAGCAGTTCTTC
many,TRBV12-3/TRBV12-4,TRBD2,TRBJ2-2,CANPPAGVAGPLGLGRHTGELFF,TGTGCCAACCCTCCAGCCGGGGTAGCGGGCCCTCTCGGCCTGGGGCGTCACACCGGGGAGCTGTTTTTT
medium-sized,TRBV5-1,TRBD1,TRBJ1-1,CASSLGQGMTEAFF,TGCGCCAGCAGCTTGGGACAGGGTATGACTGAAGCTTTCTTT
many,TRBV7-8,NA,TRBJ2-7,CASNPGDVDYEQYF,TGTGCCAGCAACCCCGGGGACGTTGACTACGAGCAGTACTTC
many,TRBV7-9,NA,TRBJ2-3,CASSQVVHTDTQYF,TGTGCCAGCAGCCAAGTCGTCCACACAGATACGCAGTATTTT
many,TRBV20-1,NA,TRBJ2-1,CSASVGRTNLNEQFF,TGCAGTGCTAGCGTTGGGCGTACCAACCTCAATGAGCAGTTCTTC
medium-sized,TRBV27,TRBD2,TRBJ2-7,CASSSAAGGYAYEQYF,TGTGCCAGCAGTTCCGCAGCGGGGGGCTACGCCTACGAGCAGTACTTC
NA,TRBV5-4,TRBD2,TRBJ2-3,CASSFGAGDVTDTQYF,TGTGCCAGCAGCTTTGGAGCGGGGGACGTGACAGATACGCAGTATTTT
many,TRBV7-2,TRBD1,TRBJ1-6,CASSRSTGQESPLHF,TGTGCCAGCAGCCGGTCGACAGGGCAGGAGTCACCCCTCCACTTT
many,TRBV7-2,NA,TRBJ2-6,CASSKGANGANVLTF,TGTGCCAGCTCAAAAGGGGCGAATGGGGCCAACGTCCTGACTTTC
many,TRBV5-1,NA,TRBJ2-5,CASSWGESQREETQYF,TGCGCCAGCAGCTGGGGTGAATCTCAGAGGGAAGAGACCCAGTACTTC
many,TRBV7-6,NA,TRBJ2-3,CASSLRQASSTDTQYF,TGTGCCAGCAGCCTTCGACAGGCCTCTAGCACAGATACGCAGTATTTT
many,TRBV6-1,TRBD1,TRBJ2-1,CALTGGNEQFF,TGTGCCTTGACAGGGGGCAATGAGCAGTTCTTC
many,TRBV7-2,NA,TRBJ1-6,CASSLVVGSATYNSPLHF,TGTGCCAGCAGCTTAGTTGTGGGGTCCGCCACCTATAATTCACCCCTCCACTTT
NA,TRBV7-2,NA,TRBJ1-1,CASRVAGGNTEAFF,TGTGCCAGCAGGGTAGCGGGGGGGAACACTGAAGCTTTCTTT
many,TRBV12-3/TRBV12-4,NA,TRBJ1-2,CASSPPGYGYTF,TGTGCCAGCAGCCCTCCAGGCTATGGCTACACCTTC
many,TRBV12-3/TRBV12-4,TRBD1,TRBJ1-2,CASSFEGTVYGYTF,TGTGCCAGCAGTTTCGAGGGGACAGTCTATGGCTACACCTTC
few,TRBV7-2,TRBD1,TRBJ2-7,CASSLSGGLYEQYF,TGTGCCAGCAGCCTCTCAGGGGGTCTATACGAGCAGTACTTC
few,TRBV10-3,NA,TRBJ1-1,CAISVGLEAFF,TGTGCCATCAGCGTGGGCTTAGAAGCTTTCTTT
many,TRBV29-1,TRBD1,TRBJ2-7,CSVEGTGGAYEQYF,TGCAGCGTTGAGGGGACAGGGGGTGCATACGAGCAGTACTTC
many,TRBV11-1,NA,TRBJ2-7,CASSWDRAYEQYF,TGTGCCAGCAGTTGGGACCGAGCCTACGAGCAGTACTTC